This is a list of T cell receptor beta chains from one sample in a study of blood T cell repertoires in COVID-19. Generated by immunoSEQ multiplex PCR, the TCRdb table keeps only in-frame clones and is missing some. The sample includes some 460,000 clones, around 90% of them seen just once. Material for sequencing was PBMCs or T cells enriched from blood (not recorded which). The source is a woman between 18 and 29 years old who had recovered from COVID-19. Both conserved end residues are part of each CDR3. The order of the fields is D gene, V gene, J gene, CDR3 length, clone size, CDR3 DNA, CDR3 protein. A D gene is named only where the DNA matches it firmly. Size is stated for part of the rows, as once, few or many counts, or as a class when the clone is expanded.

>TRBD2|TRBV27|TRBJ2-1|14|NA
TGTGCCAGCAGTCCTAGCGGGGGCGCGAATGAGCAGTTCTTC
CASSPSGGANEQFF
>TRBD2|TRBV5-1|TRBJ2-5|14|NA
TGCGCCAGCAGCCCATCGGGGGGGGATGAGACCCAGTACTTC
CASSPSGGDETQYF
>NA|TRBV3-1/TRBV3-2|TRBJ1-1|13|NA
TGTGCCAGCAGCCCTACAGGGAACACTGAAGCTTTCTTT
CASSPTGNTEAFF
>NA|TRBV2|TRBJ1-5|13|NA
TGTGCCAGCACCAGGGGATTGGATCAGCCCCAGCATTTT
CASTRGLDQPQHF
>NA|TRBV12-5|TRBJ2-2|12|NA
TGTGCTAGTGGTTTGACAGGCGGGGAGCTGTTTTTT
CASGLTGGELFF
>NA|TRBV5-4|TRBJ1-1|17|NA
TGTGCCAGCAGCTTCGGCCTAAACCGACAGCTGAACACTGAAGCTTTCTTT
CASSFGLNRQLNTEAFF
>TRBD1|TRBV13|TRBJ1-2|15|NA
TGTGCCAGCAGCTGGCAGGCACAGGGGTTCTATGGCTACACCTTC
CASSWQAQGFYGYTF
>NA|TRBV30|TRBJ1-2|13|once
TGTGCCTGGAGTGTGGGGGGAGGCTATGGCTACACCTTC
CAWSVGGGYGYTF
>NA|TRBV2|TRBJ2-2|17|NA
TGTGCCAGCAGCCCCCCGGGGGGCGAAGCGAACACCGGGGAGCTGTTTTTT
CASSPPGGEANTGELFF
>NA|TRBV2|TRBJ2-5|14|NA
TGTGCCAGCAGTGAAGGCGGCCCGACGGCGACCCAGTACTTC
CASSEGGPTATQYF
>NA|TRBV28|TRBJ1-4|15|NA
TGTGCCAGCAGAACCCCTGGCGGCAGTAATGAAAAACTGTTTTTT
CASRTPGGSNEKLFF
>NA|TRBV29-1|TRBJ1-5|14|few
TGCAGCGTTGTGGGCGCGGGGGGCAATCAGCCCCAGCATTTT
CSVVGAGGNQPQHF
>NA|TRBV19|TRBJ1-2|13|NA
TGTGCCAGTAGTATGGGGGACACTTATGGCTACACCTTC
CASSMGDTYGYTF
>NA|TRBV19|TRBJ2-6|18|NA
TGTGCCAGTACCTCCTCCGTAGGGGTCATCTCTGGGGCCAACGTCCTGACTTTC
CASTSSVGVISGANVLTF
>NA|TRBV7-9|TRBJ1-1|11|NA
TGTGCCAGCAGCCGAACAGCCGAAGCTTTCTTT
CASSRTAEAFF
>NA|TRBV5-1|TRBJ1-4|15|NA
TGCGCCAGCAGCTCCGAGGACAGTTTTAATGAAAAACTGTTTTTT
CASSSEDSFNEKLFF
>TRBD1|TRBV6-5|TRBJ2-7|14|NA
TGTGCCAGCGGAAAGGGACAGGGGTTTTACGAGCAGTACTTC
CASGKGQGFYEQYF
>TRBD1|TRBV28|TRBJ2-7|11|NA
TGTGCCAGCAGTTTGGGACAGCTGCAGTACTTC
CASSLGQLQYF
>TRBD2|TRBV7-9|TRBJ2-1|16|NA
TGTGCCAGCAGCTTATTAGGAGCGGGGGGACGCAATGAGCAGTTCTTC
CASSLLGAGGRNEQFF
>NA|TRBV30|TRBJ1-1|14|NA
TGTGCCTGGACCCCTAAGACCCCGGGCACTGAAGCTTTCTTT
CAWTPKTPGTEAFF
>TRBD1|TRBV28|TRBJ1-1|12|NA
TGTGCCAGCAGTGGAGGGACAGGTCGGGCTTTCTTT
CASSGGTGRAFF
>NA|TRBV7-2|TRBJ1-2|14|few
TGTGCCAGCAGCTTTAACACCCCAAACTATGGCTACACCTTC
CASSFNTPNYGYTF
>NA|TRBV27|TRBJ1-1|15|NA
TGTGCCAGCAGTCCCGCGGGCGGGGGAATTACTGAAGCTTTCTTT
CASSPAGGGITEAFF
>NA|TRBV12-5|TRBJ2-6|17|few
TGTGCTAGTGGTTTTTGGGGGCTGAGCTCTGGGGCCAACGTCCTGACTTTC
CASGFWGLSSGANVLTF
>TRBD2|TRBV27|TRBJ2-7|15|NA
TGTGCCAGCAGTTTAAGGAGCGGGGGGCCGTACGAGCAGTACTTC
CASSLRSGGPYEQYF
>TRBD1|TRBV24-1|TRBJ2-5|15|NA
TGTGCCACCAGTTCTACCCGAGGGGGCAAAGAGACCCAGTACTTC
CATSSTRGGKETQYF